This is a list of T cell receptor beta chains from one sample in a study of beta chain features in type 1 diabetes. The protocol was immunoSEQ multiplex PCR, while the TCRdb copy is restricted to in-frame clones and leaves out a portion. The sample lists about 150,000 clones, roughly 9% occurring once. Sequenced material: central memory CD4+ T cells from blood. The receptor source for this set is a woman aged 30 to 39 with type 1 diabetes. CDR3s include the opening cysteine and the closing phenylalanine or tryptophan. Fields, in order: J gene, clone size, V gene, D gene, CDR3 protein, CDR3 DNA. The D gene is left open where the match is weak. Clone size is not always given. Where it is, it says once, few, many or a class for expanded clones.

j_gene: TRBJ1-2
abundance: -
v_gene: TRBV4-3
d_gene: TRBD1
CDR3aa: CASSQATGQVPGYTF
CDR3nt: TGCGCCAGCAGCCAAGCGACAGGGCAAGTCCCTGGCTACACCTTC

j_gene: TRBJ1-4
abundance: -
v_gene: TRBV9
d_gene: TRBD1
CDR3aa: CASSPRQGSEKLFF
CDR3nt: TGTGCCAGCAGCCCGAGACAGGGTTCGGAAAAACTGTTTTTT

j_gene: TRBJ1-2
abundance: -
v_gene: TRBV7-3
d_gene: -
CDR3aa: CASSRGSQRSNYGYTF
CDR3nt: TGCGCCAGCAGCCGAGGATCGCAGCGAAGTAACTATGGCTACACCTTC

j_gene: TRBJ1-2
abundance: -
v_gene: TRBV28
d_gene: -
CDR3aa: CASSPMAGYGYTF
CDR3nt: TGTGCCAGCAGCCCCATGGCGGGGTATGGCTACACCTTC

j_gene: TRBJ1-1
abundance: -
v_gene: TRBV28
d_gene: -
CDR3aa: CASSFKGARATGSGTEAFF
CDR3nt: TGTGCCAGCAGTTTTAAGGGCGCCCGCGCGACAGGCTCAGGGACTGAAGCTTTCTTT

j_gene: TRBJ2-5
abundance: few
v_gene: TRBV7-2
d_gene: -
CDR3aa: CASVEWETQYF
CDR3nt: TGTGCCAGCGTAGAATGGGAGACCCAGTACTTC

j_gene: TRBJ2-7
abundance: -
v_gene: TRBV7-9
d_gene: TRBD1
CDR3aa: CASSYGTGRNEQYF
CDR3nt: TGTGCCAGCAGCTATGGGACAGGGAGGAACGAGCAGTACTTC

j_gene: TRBJ1-2
abundance: -
v_gene: TRBV18
d_gene: TRBD1
CDR3aa: CASSPLVRGQGGGYTF
CDR3nt: TGTGCCAGCTCACCATTGGTTCGGGGACAGGGTGGTGGCTACACCTTC

j_gene: TRBJ2-7
abundance: -
v_gene: TRBV7-2
d_gene: TRBD1
CDR3aa: CASSHGQGYSEQYF
CDR3nt: TGTGCCAGCAGCCACGGACAGGGGTATTCCGAGCAGTACTTC

j_gene: TRBJ2-5
abundance: -
v_gene: TRBV29-1
d_gene: -
CDR3aa: CSARGGWETQYF
CDR3nt: TGCAGCGCCCGTGGAGGTTGGGAGACCCAGTACTTC

j_gene: TRBJ2-2
abundance: few
v_gene: TRBV15
d_gene: -
CDR3aa: CATSRDHYSGELFF
CDR3nt: TGTGCCACCAGCAGAGATCATTACAGCGGGGAGCTGTTTTTT

j_gene: TRBJ1-1
abundance: -
v_gene: TRBV28
d_gene: -
CDR3aa: CASSLSALEAFF
CDR3nt: TGTGCCAGCAGTTTATCGGCACTAGAAGCTTTCTTT

j_gene: TRBJ1-5
abundance: few
v_gene: TRBV29-1
d_gene: -
CDR3aa: CSVVEGNQPQHF
CDR3nt: TGCAGCGTTGTTGAGGGCAATCAGCCCCAGCATTTT

j_gene: TRBJ2-6
abundance: many
v_gene: TRBV7-9
d_gene: -
CDR3aa: CASSMTGSGANVLTF
CDR3nt: TGTGCCAGCAGCATGACAGGCTCTGGGGCCAACGTCCTGACTTTC

j_gene: TRBJ2-1
abundance: few
v_gene: TRBV10-3
d_gene: TRBD1
CDR3aa: CASRPGQGALEQFF
CDR3nt: TGTGCCAGCAGACCGGGACAGGGGGCTTTGGAGCAGTTCTTC

j_gene: TRBJ1-3
abundance: -
v_gene: TRBV13
d_gene: -
CDR3aa: CASSLQLSGNTIYF
CDR3nt: TGTGCCAGCAGCTTACAACTCTCTGGAAACACCATATATTTT

j_gene: TRBJ1-4
abundance: few
v_gene: TRBV29-1
d_gene: TRBD1
CDR3aa: CSVDQGAEKLFF
CDR3nt: TGCAGCGTTGACCAGGGGGCCGAAAAACTGTTTTTT

j_gene: TRBJ2-1
abundance: few
v_gene: TRBV7-9
d_gene: -
CDR3aa: CASSLGQNNEQFF
CDR3nt: TGTGCCAGCAGCTTAGGGCAGAACAATGAGCAGTTCTTC

j_gene: TRBJ1-1
abundance: -
v_gene: TRBV27
d_gene: -
CDR3aa: CAGGSDPQTEINTEAFF
CDR3nt: TGTGCCGGGGGGAGTGACCCCCAAACAGAGATCAACACTGAAGCTTTCTTT

j_gene: TRBJ2-5
abundance: few
v_gene: TRBV30
d_gene: -
CDR3aa: CAWLKQGSRETQYF
CDR3nt: TGTGCCTGGCTAAAGCAGGGCAGTAGAGAGACCCAGTACTTC

j_gene: TRBJ2-7
abundance: few
v_gene: TRBV30
d_gene: TRBD1
CDR3aa: CAWSTGDEQYF
CDR3nt: TGTGCCTGGTCAACAGGGGACGAGCAGTACTTC

j_gene: TRBJ1-2
abundance: -
v_gene: TRBV6-5
d_gene: -
CDR3aa: CASRAPGVYGYTF
CDR3nt: TGTGCCAGCAGAGCGCCGGGAGTCTATGGCTACACCTTC